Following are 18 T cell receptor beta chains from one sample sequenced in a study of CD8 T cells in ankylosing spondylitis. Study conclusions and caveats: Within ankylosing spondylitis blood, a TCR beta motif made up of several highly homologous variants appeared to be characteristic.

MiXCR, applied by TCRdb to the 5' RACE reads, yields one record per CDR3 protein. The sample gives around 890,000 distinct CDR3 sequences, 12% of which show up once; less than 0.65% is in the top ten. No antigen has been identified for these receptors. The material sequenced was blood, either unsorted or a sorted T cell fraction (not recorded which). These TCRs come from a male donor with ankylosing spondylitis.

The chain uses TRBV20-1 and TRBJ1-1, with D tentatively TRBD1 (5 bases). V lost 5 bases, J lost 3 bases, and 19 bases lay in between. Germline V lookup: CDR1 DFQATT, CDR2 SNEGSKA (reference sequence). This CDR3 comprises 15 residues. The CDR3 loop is CSAVNPFRGDTEAFF. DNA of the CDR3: TGCAGTGCTGTGAACCCGTTTCGAGGGGACACTGAAGCTTTCTTT.

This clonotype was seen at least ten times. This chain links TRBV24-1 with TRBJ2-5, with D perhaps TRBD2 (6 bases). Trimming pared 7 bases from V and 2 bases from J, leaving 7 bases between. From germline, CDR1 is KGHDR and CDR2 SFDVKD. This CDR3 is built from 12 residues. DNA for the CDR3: TGTGCCACCAGCGCGGGGCAAGAGACCCAGTACTTC. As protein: CATSAGQETQYF.

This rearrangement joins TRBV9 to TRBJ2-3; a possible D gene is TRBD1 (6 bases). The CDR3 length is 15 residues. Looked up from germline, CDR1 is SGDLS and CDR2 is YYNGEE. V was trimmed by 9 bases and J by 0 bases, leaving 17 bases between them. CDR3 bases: TGTGCCACCACGGAGAGGGGGATAAGCACAGATACGCAGTATTTT. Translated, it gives CATTERGISTDTQYF.

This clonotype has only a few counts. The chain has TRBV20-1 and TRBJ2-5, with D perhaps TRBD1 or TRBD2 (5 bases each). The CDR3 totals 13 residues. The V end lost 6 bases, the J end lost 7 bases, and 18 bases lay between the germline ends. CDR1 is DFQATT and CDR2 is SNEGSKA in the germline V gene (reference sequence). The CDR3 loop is CSAGIPGRGTQYF. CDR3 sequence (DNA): TGCAGTGCGGGCATTCCGGGACGGGGGACCCAGTACTTC.

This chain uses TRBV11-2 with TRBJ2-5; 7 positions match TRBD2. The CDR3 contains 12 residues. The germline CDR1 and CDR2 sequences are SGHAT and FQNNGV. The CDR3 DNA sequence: TGTGCGGATAGCGGGCACAAAGAGACCCAGTACTTC. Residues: CADSGHKETQYF.

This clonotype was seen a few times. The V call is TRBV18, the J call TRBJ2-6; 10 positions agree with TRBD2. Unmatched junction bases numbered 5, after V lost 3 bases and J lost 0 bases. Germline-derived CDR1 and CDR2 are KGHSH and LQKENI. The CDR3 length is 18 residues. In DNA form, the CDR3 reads TGTGCCAGCTCACCCGTACTAGCGGGACGCTCTGGGGCCAACGTCCTGACTTTC. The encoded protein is CASSPVLAGRSGANVLTF.

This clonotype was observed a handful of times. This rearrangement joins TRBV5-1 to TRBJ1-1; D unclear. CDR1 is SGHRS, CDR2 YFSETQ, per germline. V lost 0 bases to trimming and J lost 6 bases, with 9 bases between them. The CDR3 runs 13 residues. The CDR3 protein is CASSLGVEAEAFF. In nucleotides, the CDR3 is TGCGCCAGCAGCTTGGGAGTGGAAGCTGAAGCTTTCTTT.

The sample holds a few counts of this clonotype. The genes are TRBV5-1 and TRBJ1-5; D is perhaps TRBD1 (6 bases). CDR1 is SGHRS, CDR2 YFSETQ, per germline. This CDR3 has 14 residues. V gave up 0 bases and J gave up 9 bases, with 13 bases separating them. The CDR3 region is CASSLVTGAGPQHF. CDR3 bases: TGCGCCAGCAGCTTGGTGACGGGGGCTGGGCCCCAGCATTTT. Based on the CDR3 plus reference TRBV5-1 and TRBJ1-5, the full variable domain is KAGVTQTPRYLIKTRGQQVTLSCSPISGHRSVSWYQQTPGQGLQFLFEYFSETQRNKGNFPGRFSGRQFSNSRSEMNVSTLELGDSALYLCASSLVTGAGPQHFGDGTRLSIL.

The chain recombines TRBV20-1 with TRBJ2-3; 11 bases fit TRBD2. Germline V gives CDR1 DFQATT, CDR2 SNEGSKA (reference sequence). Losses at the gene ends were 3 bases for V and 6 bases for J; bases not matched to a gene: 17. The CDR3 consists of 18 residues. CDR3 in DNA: TGCAGTGCTAGGGATAGAACATATAGCGGGAGGGCCTGGGATACGCAGTATTTT. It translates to CSARDRTYSGRAWDTQYF.

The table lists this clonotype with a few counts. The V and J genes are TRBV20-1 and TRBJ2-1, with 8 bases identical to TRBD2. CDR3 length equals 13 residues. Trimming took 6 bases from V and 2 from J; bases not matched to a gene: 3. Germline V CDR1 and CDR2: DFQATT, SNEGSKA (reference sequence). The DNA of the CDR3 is TGCAGTGCGGAGACTAGCGCCTACAATGAGCAGTTCTTC. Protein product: CSAETSAYNEQFF.

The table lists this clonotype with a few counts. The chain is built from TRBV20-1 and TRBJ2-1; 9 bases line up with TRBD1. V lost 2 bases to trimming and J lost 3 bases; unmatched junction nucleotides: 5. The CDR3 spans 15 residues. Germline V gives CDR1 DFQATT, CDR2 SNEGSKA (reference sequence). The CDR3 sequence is CSARRDREYYNEQFF. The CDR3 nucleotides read TGCAGTGCTAGAAGGGACAGGGAATACTACAATGAGCAGTTCTTC.

This CDR3 reads CASSLLGGDQPQHF. CDR3 coding DNA: TGCGCCAGCAGCTTGTTAGGGGGAGATCAGCCCCAGCATTTT. The V and J genes are TRBV5-1 and TRBJ1-5, with a tentative D call TRBD1 (6 bases). CDR1 and CDR2 from the germline V gene are SGHRS and YFSETQ. This CDR3 comprises 14 residues. V dropped 1 base and J dropped 5 bases, with 10 bases sitting between them.

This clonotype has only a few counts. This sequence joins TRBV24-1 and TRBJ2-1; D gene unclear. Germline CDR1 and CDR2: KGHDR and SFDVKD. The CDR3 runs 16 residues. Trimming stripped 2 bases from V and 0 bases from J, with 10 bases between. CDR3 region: CATSDSDGSSYNEQFF. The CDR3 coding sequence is TGTGCCACCAGTGATTCTGACGGAAGCTCCTACAATGAGCAGTTCTTC.

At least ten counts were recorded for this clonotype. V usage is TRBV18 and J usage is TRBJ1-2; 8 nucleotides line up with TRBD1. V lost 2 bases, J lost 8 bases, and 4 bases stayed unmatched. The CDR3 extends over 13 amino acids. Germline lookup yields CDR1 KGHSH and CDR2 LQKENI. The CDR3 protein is CASSPTRGRGYTF. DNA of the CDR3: TGTGCCAGCTCACCAACCAGGGGGCGCGGCTACACCTTC.

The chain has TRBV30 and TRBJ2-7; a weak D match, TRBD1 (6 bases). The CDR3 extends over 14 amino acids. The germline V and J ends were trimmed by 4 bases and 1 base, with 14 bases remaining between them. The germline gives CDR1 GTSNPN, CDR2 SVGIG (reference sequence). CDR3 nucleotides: TGTGCCTGGAATCTCGGGACACCGTCCTACGAGCAGTACTTC. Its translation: CAWNLGTPSYEQYF.

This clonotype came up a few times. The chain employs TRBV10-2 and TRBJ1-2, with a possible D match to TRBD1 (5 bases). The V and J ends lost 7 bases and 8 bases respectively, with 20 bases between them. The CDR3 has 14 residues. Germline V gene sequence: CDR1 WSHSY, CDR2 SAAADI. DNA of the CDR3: TGCGCCAGCAAGCAGGGCCCCCTATCTAGGGGCTACACCTTC. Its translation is CASKQGPLSRGYTF.

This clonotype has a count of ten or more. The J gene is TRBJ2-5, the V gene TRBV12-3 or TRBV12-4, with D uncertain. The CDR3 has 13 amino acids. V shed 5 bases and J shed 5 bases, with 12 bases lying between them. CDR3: CASSRAGRETQYF. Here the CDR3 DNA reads TGTGCCAGCAGTCGAGCCGGTCGGGAGACCCAGTACTTC.

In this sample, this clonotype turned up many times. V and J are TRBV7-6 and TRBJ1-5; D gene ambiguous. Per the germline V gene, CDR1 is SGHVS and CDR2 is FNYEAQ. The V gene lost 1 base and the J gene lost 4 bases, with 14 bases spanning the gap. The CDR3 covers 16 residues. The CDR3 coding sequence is TGTGCCAGCAGCTTAGGATGGAGGAATTCGAATCAGCCCCAGCATTTT. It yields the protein CASSLGWRNSNQPQHF.